Listed below are T cell receptor beta chains from one sample, sequenced in a study of T cells in Graves' hyperthyroidism and ophthalmopathy. Using its own MiXCR run on the multiplex PCR reads, TCRdb lists one record per CDR3 protein. The data show 490,000 or so distinct CDR3 sequences, more than 15% seen once. The sample comprised blood. Receptors were obtained from a woman aged 30 to 39 with Graves' ophthalmopathy. The CDR3 runs from the conserved cysteine through the conserved F or W. A D gene is named only where the DNA matches it firmly. Clone sizes are given selectively: once, few, many, or a class where the clone is expanded.

v_gene	d_gene	abundance	j_gene	CDR3aa	CDR3nt
TRBV5-1	-	few	TRBJ1-2	CASSPSGGAQGYTF	TGCGCCAGCAGCCCCTCGGGAGGGGCGCAAGGCTACACCTTC
TRBV6-2/TRBV6-3	-	many	TRBJ2-1	CASSGNREYFNEQFF	TGTGCCAGCAGTGGGAACAGGGAGTACTTCAATGAGCAGTTCTTC
TRBV20-1	-	many	TRBJ2-7	CSATRQVQQYF	TGCAGTGCTACGAGACAGGTCCAGCAGTACTTC
TRBV19	-	-	TRBJ1-1	CASRGWLNTEAFF	TGTGCCAGTAGAGGGTGGTTGAACACTGAAGCTTTCTTT
TRBV18	-	-	TRBJ1-3	CASSPQKGNGNTIYF	TGTGCCAGCTCACCACAAAAAGGGAATGGAAACACCATATATTTT
TRBV27	TRBD1	many	TRBJ1-6	CASSFFRDREYNSPLHF	TGTGCCAGCAGTTTCTTCCGGGACAGGGAGTATAATTCACCCCTCCACTTT
TRBV7-2	-	many	TRBJ2-2	CASSLTATGELFF	TGCGCCAGCAGCCTGACAGCAACCGGGGAGCTGTTTTTT
TRBV20-1	-	many	TRBJ1-2	CSATGTAKRGYTF	TGCAGTGCTACAGGGACGGCGAAAAGGGGCTACACCTTC
TRBV20-1	-	many	TRBJ2-3	CSARDQLPPRSRDTQYF	TGCAGTGCTAGAGATCAGCTTCCTCCACGATCACGAGATACGCAGTATTTT
TRBV12-3/TRBV12-4	-	many	TRBJ1-1	CASSLGGGRGNTEAFF	TGTGCCAGCAGTTTAGGCGGGGGGCGAGGGAACACTGAAGCTTTCTTT
TRBV6-1	TRBD2	many	TRBJ2-1	CASSYWSGRLIDEQFF	TGTGCCAGCAGTTATTGGAGCGGGAGGCTTATCGATGAGCAGTTCTTC
TRBV7-2	-	few	TRBJ2-6	CASSLNGGTNVLTF	TGTGCCAGCAGCTTAAATGGGGGAACCAACGTCCTGACTTTC
TRBV7-6	-	-	TRBJ2-1	CASASPGREQFF	TGTGCCAGCGCCTCCCCGGGAAGAGAGCAGTTCTTC
TRBV12-3/TRBV12-4	-	many	TRBJ2-5	CASTLDFQETQYF	TGTGCCAGCACCCTGGACTTCCAAGAGACCCAGTACTTC
TRBV28	-	-	TRBJ1-2	CASTLTANYGYTF	TGTGCCAGCACCTTGACAGCTAACTATGGCTACACCTTC
TRBV4-1	TRBD1	few	TRBJ2-7	CASSQPGQGYEQYF	TGCGCCAGCAGCCAACCGGGACAGGGCTACGAGCAGTACTTC
TRBV18	-	-	TRBJ1-5	CASSRKLDSLTSLQPQHF	TGTGCCAGCTCACGAAAATTGGACAGCCTTACGAGCCTTCAGCCCCAGCATTTT
TRBV12-3/TRBV12-4	TRBD1	few	TRBJ2-5	CASGAGQAVQGAQYF	TGTGCCAGCGGGGCGGGACAGGCGGTTCAAGGGGCCCAGTACTTC
TRBV27	-	many	TRBJ1-1	CASSSQDIAEAFF	TGTGCCAGCAGTTCCCAAGATATAGCAGAAGCTTTCTTT
TRBV11-1	-	-	TRBJ2-7	CASSYRRTPAYEQYF	TGTGCCAGCAGTTACCGCCGGACGCCAGCCTACGAGCAGTACTTC
TRBV28	-	few	TRBJ2-5	CASILGRGGETQYF	-
TRBV7-2	-	many	TRBJ1-3	CASSPAGRGNTIYF	TGTGCCAGCAGCCCCGCCGGCCGGGGAAACACCATATATTTT
TRBV10-3	-	few	TRBJ1-1	CAISPATGMANTEAFF	TGTGCCATCAGCCCGGCTACAGGGATGGCGAACACTGAAGCTTTCTTT
TRBV7-8	-	many	TRBJ2-7	CASSFRANRPTPYEQYF	TGTGCCAGCAGCTTTCGGGCTAACCGACCCACCCCCTACGAGCAGTACTTC
TRBV28	-	-	TRBJ2-7	CASLGREQYF	TGTGCCAGCCTAGGGCGGGAGCAGTACTTC
TRBV20-1	TRBD2	few	TRBJ2-5	CSATGTSGKLQETQYF	TGCAGTGCTACCGGGACTAGCGGGAAGCTTCAAGAGACCCAGTACTTC
TRBV7-2	-	many	TRBJ1-2	CASSLVPPSTRGAYGYTF	TGTGCCAGCAGCTTAGTCCCCCCTTCAACACGGGGAGCCTATGGCTACACCTTC
TRBV7-9	TRBD2	few	TRBJ2-3	CASSLTGRDGTDTQYF	TGTGCCAGCAGCTTAACGGGGAGGGACGGCACAGATACGCAGTATTTT
TRBV15	TRBD1	few	TRBJ1-4	CATSETGGTGTNEKLFF	TGTGCCACCAGCGAGACAGGGGGCACGGGGACTAATGAAAAACTGTTTTTT